This TCR beta chain was profiled in a study of regulatory T cells in long-lasting Graves disease. This clonotype was detected ten times or more. Documented time point: persistent/refractory GD, antithyroid drugs over 5 years with positive TRAb. PBMC-derived RNA was used for the TCR library. Graves' disease diagnosis used American Thyroid Association guidelines. A peripheral blood sample, roughly 9 milliliters in volume, was drawn into EDTA tubes. The CDR3 consists of 14 residues. Per the germline V gene, CDR1 is SNHLY and CDR2 is FYNNEI. The ends were cut back, 6 bases at V and 1 base at J, with 10 bases in the middle. To make TCR beta libraries, researchers used iRepertoire HTBI primers and Arm-PCR of CDR3 regions. Study processing details: From all samples, identification returned roughly 15 TRBJ and approximately 61 TRBV segments. One entry per CDR3 protein, called by TCRdb with MiXCR from the multiplex PCR reads. TCRdb, rather than the study authors, made the V and J calls. The data hold 700,000 or so distinct CDR3 sequences, with roughly 30% observed a single time.

The sequencing here drew on peripheral blood mononuclear cells (PBMCs), taken when the disease was refractory, from a patient treated with antithyroid drugs. The clonotype comes from a female donor with Graves disease. The rearrangement joins TRBV2 to TRBJ1-5, with a tentative D call TRBD1 (6 bases). The CDR3 DNA is TGTGCCAGCAGAAGGACAGAAAGCAATCAGCCCCAGCATTTT. Encoded protein: CASRRTESNQPQHF.